A selection of T cell receptor beta chains follows, all from one sample in a study of blood T cell repertoires in COVID-19. The protocol was immunoSEQ multiplex PCR, while the TCRdb copy is restricted to in-frame clones and leaves out a portion. This table has some 14,000 clones, 80% to 90% appearing once. The sequencing input was peripheral blood. These TCRs come from a human donor in a cohort sampled during active COVID-19. Each CDR3 is given with its conserved first and last residue. The D gene is left open where the match is weak. Size values are once, few and many counts, or a class for expanded clones, and some rows have none.

clone size	V gene	J gene	D gene	CDR3 protein	CDR3 DNA
-	TRBV6-2/TRBV6-3	TRBJ2-1	TRBD2	CASSYRDYDNEQFF	TGTGCCAGCAGTTACCGGGACTACGACAATGAGCAGTTCTTC
-	TRBV4-1	TRBJ1-2	TRBD1	CASSQVDRGYGYTF	TGCGCCAGCAGCCAAGTTGACAGGGGGTATGGCTACACCTTC
-	TRBV6-1	TRBJ2-6	TRBD1	CASSDPDRAKAGANVLTF	TGTGCCAGCAGTGACCCGGACAGGGCAAAAGCTGGGGCCAACGTCCTGACTTTC
-	TRBV7-9	TRBJ2-1	-	CASSRDLDNEQFF	TGTGCCAGCAGCCGGGACTTAGACAATGAGCAGTTCTTC
-	TRBV2	TRBJ2-3	-	CASRSPGSPWGTQYF	TGTGCCAGCAGAAGCCCCGGGAGTCCCTGGGGTACGCAGTATTTT
-	TRBV7-2	TRBJ1-2	TRBD1	CASSLEQGAGYGYTF	TGTGCCAGCAGCTTAGAGCAGGGGGCAGGCTATGGCTACACCTTC
-	TRBV12-3/TRBV12-4	TRBJ1-6	-	CASSLTTNSPLHF	TGTGCCAGCAGTCTAACCACCAATTCACCCCTCCACTTT
-	TRBV27	TRBJ2-3	TRBD2	CASSLQGPAGVGQYF	TGTGCCAGCAGCCTTCAAGGTCCTGCGGGGGTCGGGCAGTATTTT
-	TRBV6-6	TRBJ1-1	-	CASSYDPQATEAFF	TGTGCCAGCAGTTATGACCCCCAGGCCACTGAAGCTTTCTTT
-	TRBV7-2	TRBJ2-2	-	CASRPTAGTGELFF	TGTGCCAGCAGACCCACGGCAGGGACCGGGGAGCTGTTTTTT
-	TRBV12-3/TRBV12-4	TRBJ2-7	-	CASSHSGRLYF	TGTGCCAGCAGCCATAGCGGACGGCTGTACTTC
-	TRBV27	TRBJ2-5	TRBD2	CATRLAGEETQYF	TGTGCCACCCGACTAGCGGGGGAAGAGACCCAGTACTTC
-	TRBV7-8	TRBJ2-3	-	CASSLAAGSSTDTQYF	TGTGCCAGCAGCTTAGCGGCAGGTTCTAGCACAGATACGCAGTATTTT
once	TRBV11-3	TRBJ2-1	-	CASSLRGDYNEQFF	TGTGCCAGCAGCTTACGCGGAGACTACAATGAGCAGTTCTTC
-	TRBV29-1	TRBJ1-2	TRBD1	CSVRGTGVYGYTF	TGCAGCGTAAGGGGGACAGGGGTCTATGGCTACACCTTC
-	TRBV6-6	TRBJ2-1	TRBD1	CATTQTGGSGQFF	TGTGCCACGACCCAGACAGGGGGTTCAGGGCAGTTCTTC
medium-sized	TRBV19	TRBJ2-1	TRBD2	CASSDWGGSAYNEQFF	TGTGCCAGTAGTGATTGGGGCGGGAGTGCCTACAATGAGCAGTTCTTC
-	TRBV6-1	TRBJ1-6	TRBD1	CASSEDRDRNSPLHF	TGTGCCAGCAGTGAGGATAGGGACAGAAATTCACCCCTCCACTTT
-	TRBV7-2	TRBJ2-5	-	CASSLRPTGTQYF	TGTGCCAGCAGCTTGAGACCGACGGGGACCCAGTACTTC
-	TRBV19	TRBJ2-2	TRBD1	CASSIGQGAPGELFF	TGTGCCAGTAGTATCGGACAGGGCGCGCCCGGGGAGCTGTTTTTT
-	TRBV7-3	TRBJ1-1	-	CASSLGGLGNTEAFF	TGTGCCAGCAGCTTAGGGGGCCTGGGGAACACTGAAGCTTTCTTT
-	TRBV18	TRBJ2-5	TRBD2	CASSPGGRETQYF	TGTGCCAGCTCACCTGGCGGGAGGGAGACCCAGTACTTC
-	TRBV5-1	TRBJ1-3	-	CASSLYSRSISGNTIYF	TGCGCCAGCAGCTTATACTCCCGCTCCATCTCTGGAAACACCATATATTTT
-	TRBV2	TRBJ1-2	-	CASGGNYGYTF	TGTGCCAGCGGCGGAAACTATGGCTACACCTTC
-	TRBV7-3	TRBJ2-5	TRBD1	CASSRDRGETQYF	TGTGCCAGCAGCCGGGACAGGGGAGAGACCCAGTACTTC
-	TRBV18	TRBJ2-7	-	CASSSGDYEQYF	TGTGCCAGCTCATCGGGGGACTACGAGCAGTACTTC
once	TRBV28	TRBJ1-2	TRBD1	CASSLSTPRQGDGGYTF	TGTGCCAGCAGTTTATCGACCCCGAGACAGGGAGATGGAGGCTACACCTTC
-	TRBV7-3	TRBJ2-3	-	CASSLNGGAQYF	TGTGCCAGCAGCTTAAACGGGGGAGCGCAGTATTTT
-	TRBV6-1	TRBJ2-2	TRBD1	CASSELGQGTLTGELFF	TGTGCCAGCAGTGAATTAGGACAGGGTACCCTCACCGGGGAGCTGTTTTTT
-	TRBV28	TRBJ2-1	TRBD1	CASSTGQDWYNEQFF	TGTGCCAGCAGTACGGGACAGGACTGGTACAATGAGCAGTTCTTC
-	TRBV7-2	TRBJ1-1	TRBD1	CASSLWVTGGRPEAFF	TGTGCCAGCAGCTTATGGGTGACAGGGGGGAGGCCTGAAGCTTTCTTT
-	TRBV21-1	TRBJ1-3	-	CASSKAEEVLSGNTIYF	TGTGCCAGCAGCAAAGCCGAGGAGGTCCTCTCTGGAAACACCATATATTTT
-	TRBV5-1	TRBJ1-2	TRBD1	CASSPAPGQGGYGYTF	TGCGCCAGCAGCCCTGCCCCCGGACAGGGGGGCTATGGCTACACCTTC
-	TRBV3-1/TRBV3-2	TRBJ1-2	-	CASSQYQGNVYGYTF	TGTGCCAGCAGCCAATATCAGGGAAACGTCTATGGCTACACCTTC
-	TRBV7-2	TRBJ2-5	TRBD2	CASSPVLVGGETQYF	TGTGCCAGCAGCCCGGTACTAGTGGGAGGGGAGACCCAGTACTTC
-	TRBV3-1/TRBV3-2	TRBJ2-1	TRBD2	CASSQVAGEQFF	TGTGCCAGCAGCCAAGTAGCGGGGGAGCAGTTCTTC
-	TRBV29-1	TRBJ1-2	TRBD1	CSVLTGGGGGYTF	TGCAGCGTTTTAACAGGGGGTGGAGGAGGCTACACCTTC
-	TRBV6-4	TRBJ1-1	-	CASSGQWNTEAFF	TGTGCCAGCAGTGGACAGTGGAACACTGAAGCTTTCTTT
-	TRBV16	TRBJ2-5	TRBD1	CASSQSSRGSRETQYF	TGTGCCAGCAGCCAATCGAGCAGGGGGTCTCGAGAGACCCAGTACTTC
-	TRBV30	TRBJ2-6	TRBD1	CAWSTGGAGANVLTF	TGTGCCTGGAGCACAGGGGGCGCCGGGGCCAACGTCCTGACTTTC
-	TRBV7-6	TRBJ2-2	TRBD2	CASSLGSGGAGELFF	TGTGCCAGCAGCTTAGGAAGCGGGGGGGCCGGGGAGCTGTTTTTT
-	TRBV25-1	TRBJ1-2	TRBD1	CARGTDNYGYTF	TGTGCCAGGGGGACAGATAACTATGGCTACACCTTC
-	TRBV7-9	TRBJ1-1	TRBD1	CASSVGQRPLGTEAFF	TGTGCCAGCAGCGTGGGACAGAGACCCCTGGGCACTGAAGCTTTCTTT
-	TRBV30	TRBJ1-1	-	CAWSVLGGDTEAFF	TGTGCCTGGAGTGTATTGGGAGGCGACACTGAAGCTTTCTTT
-	TRBV5-1	TRBJ2-7	TRBD1	CASSLVAGGSHEQYF	TGCGCCAGCAGCTTGGTGGCAGGGGGAAGCCACGAGCAGTACTTC
-	TRBV2	TRBJ1-4	-	CASSEEGRGGKLFF	TGTGCCAGCAGTGAAGAGGGGAGGGGGGGAAAACTGTTTTTT
few	TRBV9	TRBJ2-7	-	CASSVVPVTKTYEQYF	TGTGCCAGCAGCGTAGTCCCAGTGACAAAAACCTACGAGCAGTACTTC
-	TRBV6-2/TRBV6-3	TRBJ1-6	-	CASSTASYNSPLHF	TGTGCCAGCAGCACAGCCAGCTATAATTCACCCCTCCACTTT
few	TRBV11-2	TRBJ2-7	-	CASSPLASEQYF	TGTGCCAGCAGTCCTCTAGCTTCCGAGCAGTACTTC
-	TRBV9	TRBJ2-5	-	CASSVRIQETQYF	TGTGCCAGCAGCGTGAGAATTCAAGAGACCCAGTACTTC
-	TRBV7-8	TRBJ2-7	TRBD2	CASSLRAGAGFEEQYF	TGTGCCAGCAGCTTGAGAGCGGGAGCGGGGTTCGAGGAGCAGTACTTC
once	TRBV19	TRBJ1-1	TRBD1	CASSRDRGLSTEAFF	TGTGCCAGTAGTAGGGACAGGGGGCTTAGCACTGAAGCTTTCTTT
-	TRBV12-3/TRBV12-4	TRBJ1-2	-	CASSPLLGYTF	TGTGCCAGCAGTCCCTTGTTGGGCTACACCTTC
-	TRBV15	TRBJ1-6	-	CATSRDRDNSPLHF	TGTGCCACCAGCAGAGACAGGGATAATTCACCCCTCCACTTT
-	TRBV18	TRBJ2-3	-	CASSPRWRTDTQYF	TGTGCCAGCTCACCCCGGTGGAGAACAGATACGCAGTATTTT